This section outlines one TCR beta chain sequence together with its context. This likely stems from a read error, as it lies one base from a far larger clone. This sample also contains other DNA sequences that code for the same CDR3. This record comes from a study of shared clonotypes between healthy human individuals. This CDR3 has 13 amino acids. V dropped 4 bases and J dropped 7 bases, with 14 bases sitting between them. Germline V gene sequence: CDR1 SGHRS, CDR2 YFSETQ. PCR replicates performed on unsorted PBMC used approximately 320 ng DNA, 30,000 or so T cell genomes. The table came from immunoSEQ multiplex PCR; TCRdb's copy has only in-frame clones and leaves some out. Of about 500,000 clones listed, about 74% are singletons.

The source material was PBMCs. The V and J genes are TRBV5-1 and TRBJ1-1; weak D call: TRBD1 (6 bases). This TCR was sampled from a woman in her thirties or forties in good health. Some clones in this sample may be carry-over from other donors' samples. CDR3 DNA: TGCGCCAGCAGCCTGCGTGGGGGCCTTGAAGCTTTCTTT. As protein: CASSLRGGLEAFF. Together with reference TRBV5-1 and TRBJ1-1, the CDR3 gives the full variable domain: KAGVTQTPRYLIKTRGQQVTLSCSPISGHRSVSWYQQTPGQGLQFLFEYFSETQRNKGNFPGRFSGRQFSNSRSEMNVSTLELGDSALYLCASSLRGGLEAFFGQGTRLTVV.